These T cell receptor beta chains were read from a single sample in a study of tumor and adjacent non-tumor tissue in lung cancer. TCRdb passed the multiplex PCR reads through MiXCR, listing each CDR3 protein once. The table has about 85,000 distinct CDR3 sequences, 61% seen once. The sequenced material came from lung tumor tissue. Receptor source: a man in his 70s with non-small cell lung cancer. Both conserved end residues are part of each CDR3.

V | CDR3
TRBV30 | CAWKQGDIQYF
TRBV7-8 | CVSSLAGGVGYTF
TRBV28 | CASSLSTRGRSGANVLTF
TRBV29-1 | CSVVARNYGYTF
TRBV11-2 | CASSLTNMDIYTF
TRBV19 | CASSKAQGTDTQYF
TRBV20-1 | CSAKARTCQETQYF
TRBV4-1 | CASSQGPRSSLNYGYIF
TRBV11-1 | CTSSLGGWSEQYF
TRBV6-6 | CASSSANLGTLYEQYF
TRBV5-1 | CANSLEDSQETQYF
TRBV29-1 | CSVGRQGAGFGANVLTF
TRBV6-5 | CASASGTSVYNEQFF
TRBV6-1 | CVSSEGITNYDYTF
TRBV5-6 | CASTNIGGTEAFF